Below, 18 T cell receptor beta chains from the same sample are listed, as sequenced in a study of lymphopenia after photon versus proton radiotherapy. The assay was immunoSEQ multiplex PCR, and TCRdb's table has in-frame clones only and misses some. The table has under 30,000 clones, 80% to 90% seen once; the top ten hold about 50%. This sample comprised peripheral blood, obtained from a patient treated with proton-based radiotherapy. Every receptor here comes from a woman in her sixties or seventies with cholangiocarcinoma. Some clones in this sample may be carry-over from other donors' samples.

The rearrangement joins TRBV6-5 to TRBJ1-3; D remains unclear. The CDR3 loop spans 13 amino acids. Germline values: CDR1 MNHEY, CDR2 SVGAGI. Trimming took 8 bases from V and 0 from J, leaving 8 bases between them. This chain's CDR3 is CASGPFSGNTIYF. DNA of the CDR3: TGTGCCAGCGGTCCCTTCTCTGGAAACACCATATATTTT.

The chain uses TRBV25-1 and TRBJ1-6; D may be TRBD1 (5 bases). CDR1 MGHDK and CDR2 SYGVNS come from the germline V gene. The CDR3 has 16 amino acids. Trimming pared 3 bases from V and 0 bases from J, leaving 9 bases between. The CDR3 sequence: CASSEADSSYNSPLHF. For the CDR3, the DNA is TGTGCCAGCAGTGAGGCAGACAGCTCCTATAATTCACCCCTCCACTTT.

The rearrangement links TRBV12-5 to TRBJ2-1; TRBD1 aligns across 8 bases. Losses at the gene ends were 3 bases for V and 8 bases for J; bases not matched to a gene: 6. The CDR3 loop spans 14 amino acids. Germline values: CDR1 LGHNT, CDR2 FRNRAP. The DNA of the CDR3 is TGTGCTAGTGGTTTTACAGGGGGGACGCATGAGCAGTTCTTC. Amino acids: CASGFTGGTHEQFF.

The V and J genes are TRBV7-2 and TRBJ2-5; D not certain. Trimming shortened V by 4 bases and J by 1 base, and 7 bases separated the two germline ends. CDR3 length: 13 amino acids. Germline V gene sequence: CDR1 SGHTA, CDR2 FQGNSA. CDR3: CASSYTIQETQYF. The CDR3 DNA reads as TGTGCCAGCAGCTATACAATCCAAGAGACCCAGTACTTC.

V and J are TRBV30 and TRBJ2-1; 9 bases align to TRBD2. Germline CDR1 reads GTSNPN; CDR2 reads SVGIG (reference sequence). Germline trimming cut 4 bases from V and 3 bases from J; bases unmatched to any gene: 16. The CDR3 spans 18 residues. The CDR3 loop reads CAWTGPHHSSGDYNEQFF. DNA for the CDR3: TGTGCCTGGACTGGTCCGCACCATTCTAGCGGGGACTACAATGAGCAGTTCTTC. The full variable domain, rest sourced from reference TRBV30 and TRBJ2-1, is SQTIHQWPATLVQPVGSPLSLECTVEGTSNPNLYWYRQAAGRGLQLLFYSVGIGQISSEVPQNLSASRPQDRQFILSSKKLLLSDSGFYLCAWTGPHHSSGDYNEQFFGPGTRLTVL.

The rearrangement joins TRBV7-2 to TRBJ1-1; weak D call: TRBD1 (6 bases). Germline V gives CDR1 SGHTA, CDR2 FQGNSA. CDR3 length: 14 residues. Trimming pared 3 bases from V and 0 bases from J, leaving 8 bases between. CDR3 sequence: CASSLAGVNTEAFF. CDR3 DNA: TGTGCCAGCAGCTTGGCAGGGGTGAACACTGAAGCTTTCTTT.

This clone was observed a few times. The chain links TRBV18 to TRBJ1-5; no reliable D call. Deletions cut 2 bases from V and 6 bases from J, with 11 bases between. The CDR3 is 14 amino acids. The germline gives CDR1 KGHSH, CDR2 LQKENI. The CDR3 coding sequence is TGTGCCAGCTCACCAGGGGATGGTGGTCAGCCCCAGCATTTT. This encodes CASSPGDGGQPQHF.

The CDR3 bases are TGTGCCACCAGCAGAGCCTACAGTCTCGGTGGCTACACCTTC. Translated, it gives CATSRAYSLGGYTF. The chain joins TRBV15 to TRBJ1-2; D is unresolved. This CDR3 region has 14 residues. Germline CDR1 LNHNV, CDR2 YYDKDF (reference sequence). V was trimmed by 1 base and J by 7 bases, leaving 13 bases between them.

The chain's CDR3 is CASSEHSGGATHEQFF. The DNA of the CDR3 is TGCGCCAGCAGTGAGCATAGCGGGGGGGCCACACATGAGCAGTTCTTC. V usage is TRBV10-1 and J usage is TRBJ2-1; TRBD2 matches 11 bases. This CDR3 comprises 16 residues. V shed 2 bases and J 8 bases; nucleotides not matched to a gene: 8. CDR1 and CDR2 from the germline V gene are WNHNN and SYGVQD (reference sequence).

The chain recombines TRBV7-9 with TRBJ2-2; D is uncertain. The V end was cut by 5 bases, the J end by 7 bases, with 8 bases between. This CDR3 is 12 amino acids long. Germline loops: CDR1 SEHNR, CDR2 FQNEAQ (reference sequence). The CDR3 DNA reads as TGTGCCAGCAGCCCCCTTTTCGGGGAGCTGTTTTTT. Amino acids: CASSPLFGELFF.

This sequence joins TRBV10-3 and TRBJ2-3; D remains unclear. The CDR3 is 14 residues long. Trimming pared 2 bases from V and 6 bases from J, leaving 12 bases between. Germline-derived CDR1 and CDR2 are ENHRY and SYGVKD. CDR3 DNA: TGTGCCATCAGTGAGAGAGAGGTAGGGGATACGCAGTATTTT. Its protein product is CAISEREVGDTQYF.

This chain joins TRBV6-6 and TRBJ1-4, with 9 bases identical to TRBD1. The CDR3 has 15 residues. Germline V gene sequence: CDR1 MNHNY, CDR2 SVGAGI (reference sequence). V shed 7 bases and J 8 bases; nucleotides not matched to a gene: 11. CDR3 nucleotide sequence: TGTGCCAGCACGTGGGAACAGGGGGCGAGAGAAAAACTGTTTTTT. Protein product: CASTWEQGAREKLFF.

The chain has TRBV9 and TRBJ1-5; 12 nucleotides align to TRBD1. The CDR3 covers 16 residues. V shed 3 bases, J shed 7 bases, and the junction held 8 bases outside the gene matches. CDR1 is SGDLS, CDR2 YYNGEE, per germline. This CDR3 is CASSAGTGGQSQPQHF. CDR3 nucleotides: TGTGCCAGCAGCGCTGGGACAGGGGGCCAGTCGCAGCCCCAGCATTTT.

V is TRBV18 and J is TRBJ1-3; D call uncertain. With 1 base removed from V and 3 bases from J, the gap between germline ends came to 10 bases. There are 15 residues in the CDR3. Germline values: CDR1 KGHSH, CDR2 LQKENI. CDR3 nucleotides: TGTGCCAGCTCACCACGGCAACCGATTGGAAACACCATATATTTT. It codes for CASSPRQPIGNTIYF.

The J gene is TRBJ2-7, the V gene TRBV5-4, with D perhaps TRBD1 or TRBD2 (5 bases each). The CDR3 sequence is 13 residues long. Germline V gene data show CDR1 as SGHNT and CDR2 as YYREEE (reference sequence). Trimming shortened V by 0 bases and J by 5 bases, and 9 bases separated the two germline ends. CDR3 in amino acids: CASSLVGANEQYF. The CDR3 DNA is TGTGCCAGCAGCTTGGTCGGGGCTAACGAGCAGTACTTC. The full variable domain, in which reference TRBV5-4 and TRBJ2-7 provide the parts outside the CDR3, is ETGVTQSPTHLIKTRGQQVTLRCSSQSGHNTVSWYQQALGQGPQFIFQYYREEENGRGNFPPRFSGLQFPNYSSELNVNALELDDSALYLCASSLVGANEQYFGPGTRLTVT.

The V and J genes are TRBV7-9 and TRBJ1-1, with D perhaps TRBD1 (5 bases). Germline V gene lookup returns CDR1 SEHNR and CDR2 FQNEAQ (reference sequence). Trimming cost V 8 bases and J 4 bases, with 17 bases left between them. CDR3 length: 14 amino acids. This CDR3 is CASGTGTLTTEAFF. In DNA, the CDR3 is TGTGCCAGCGGAACCGGGACCCTCACCACTGAAGCTTTCTTT. Variable domain in full (rest from reference TRBV7-9 and TRBJ1-1): DTGVSQNPRHKITKRGQNVTFRCDPISEHNRLYWYRQTLGQGPEFLTYFQNEAQLEKSRLLSDRFSAERPKGSFSTLEIQRTEQGDSAMYLCASGTGTLTTEAFFGQGTRLTVV.

This sequence joins TRBV29-1 and TRBJ2-4, with a tentative D call TRBD2 (6 bases). CDR1 SQVTM and CDR2 ANQGSEA come from the germline V gene. V was shortened by 2 bases and J by 3 bases, with 8 bases between the two germline ends. The CDR3 consists of 13 residues. The CDR3 DNA sequence: TGCAGCGTTGAAACCGGGGGCAAAAACATTCAGTACTTC. Amino acids: CSVETGGKNIQYF. The entire variable domain, with the rest obtained from reference TRBV29-1 and TRBJ2-4, is as follows: SAVISQKPSRDICQRGTSLTIQCQVDSQVTMMFWYRQQPGQSLTLIATANQGSEATYESGFVIDKFPISRPNLTFSTLTVSNMSPEDSSIYLCSVETGGKNIQYFGAGTRLSVL.

The sample holds a few counts of this clone. This chain joins TRBV5-1 and TRBJ2-2; D not certain. This CDR3 has 15 amino acids. From germline, CDR1 is SGHRS and CDR2 YFSETQ. V lost 4 bases to trimming and J lost 0 bases, with 10 bases between them. This chain's CDR3 is CASSPLGTNTGELFF. The DNA for the CDR3 is TGCGCCAGCAGCCCCCTCGGAACGAACACCGGGGAGCTGTTTTTT.